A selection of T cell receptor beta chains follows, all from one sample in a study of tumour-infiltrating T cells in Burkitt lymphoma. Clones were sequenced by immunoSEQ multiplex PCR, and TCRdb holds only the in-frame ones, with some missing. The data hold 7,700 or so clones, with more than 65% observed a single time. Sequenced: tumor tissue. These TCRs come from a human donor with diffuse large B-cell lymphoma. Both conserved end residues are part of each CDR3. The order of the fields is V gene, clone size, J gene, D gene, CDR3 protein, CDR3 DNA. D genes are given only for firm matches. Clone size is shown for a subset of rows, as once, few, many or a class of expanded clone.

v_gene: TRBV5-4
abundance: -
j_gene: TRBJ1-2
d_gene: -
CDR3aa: CASSPGPWGYTF
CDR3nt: TGTGCCAGCAGCCCGGGCCCGTGGGGCTACACCTTC

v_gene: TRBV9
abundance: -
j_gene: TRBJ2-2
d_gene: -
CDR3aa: CASSTPGDTGELFF
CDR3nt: TGTGCCAGCAGCACCCCAGGGGACACCGGGGAGCTGTTTTTT

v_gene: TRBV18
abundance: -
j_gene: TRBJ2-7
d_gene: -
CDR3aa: CASSTAGGVQYF
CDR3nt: TGTGCCAGCTCCACGGCCGGTGGGGTGCAGTACTTC

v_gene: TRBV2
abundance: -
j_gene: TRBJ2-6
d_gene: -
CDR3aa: CASRDNPGANVLTF
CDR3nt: TGTGCCAGCAGGGACAACCCTGGGGCCAACGTCCTGACTTTC

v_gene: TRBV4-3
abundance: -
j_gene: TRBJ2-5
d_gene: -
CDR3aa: CASSQDWLAETQYF
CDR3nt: TGCGCCAGCAGCCAAGATTGGCTAGCCGAGACCCAGTACTTC

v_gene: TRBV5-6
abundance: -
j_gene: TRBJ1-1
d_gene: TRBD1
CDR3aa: CASSYGQGNTEAFF
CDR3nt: TGTGCCAGCAGCTACGGACAGGGGAACACTGAAGCTTTCTTT

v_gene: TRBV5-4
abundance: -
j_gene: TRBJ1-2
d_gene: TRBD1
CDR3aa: CASSLEAGGDYGYTF
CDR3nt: TGTGCCAGCAGCCTGGAGGCAGGGGGCGACTATGGCTACACCTTC

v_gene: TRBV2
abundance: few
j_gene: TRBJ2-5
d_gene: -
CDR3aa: CASGLEGGRETQYF
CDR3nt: TGTGCCAGCGGGTTGGAGGGGGGGCGGGAGACCCAGTACTTC

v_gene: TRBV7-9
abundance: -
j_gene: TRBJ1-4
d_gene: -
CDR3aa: CASSFAAGPLEKLFF
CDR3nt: TGTGCCAGCAGCTTTGCAGCAGGCCCTTTGGAAAAACTGTTTTTT

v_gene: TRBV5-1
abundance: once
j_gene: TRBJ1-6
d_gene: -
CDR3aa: CASSLAGGGLHHF
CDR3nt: TGCGCCAGCAGCTTGGCCGGGGGGGGACTCCACCACTTT

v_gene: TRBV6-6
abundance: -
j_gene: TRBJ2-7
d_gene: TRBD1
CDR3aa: CASSFQGAYEQYF
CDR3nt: TGTGCCAGCAGTTTCCAGGGGGCATACGAGCAGTACTTC

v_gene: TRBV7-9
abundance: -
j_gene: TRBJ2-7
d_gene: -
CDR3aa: CASSLHGRGVTYEQYF
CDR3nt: TGTGCCAGCAGCTTACACGGCAGGGGGGTCACCTACGAGCAGTACTTC

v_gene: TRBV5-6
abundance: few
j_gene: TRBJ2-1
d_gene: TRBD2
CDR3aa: CASTGGGLYNEQFF
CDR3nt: TGTGCCAGCACTGGGGGGGGACTGTACAATGAGCAGTTCTTC

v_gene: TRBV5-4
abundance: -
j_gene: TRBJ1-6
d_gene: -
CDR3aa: CASSFEGGVNSPLHF
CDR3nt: TGTGCCAGCAGCTTTGAGGGGGGAGTTAATTCACCCCTCCACTTT

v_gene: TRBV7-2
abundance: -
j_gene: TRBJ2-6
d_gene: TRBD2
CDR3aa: CASSLGAGASGANVLTF
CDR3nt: TGTGCCAGCAGCTTAGGAGCGGGGGCCTCTGGGGCCAACGTCCTGACTTTC

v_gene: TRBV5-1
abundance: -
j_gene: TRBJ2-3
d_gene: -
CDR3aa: CASTRDSSTDTQYF
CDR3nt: TGCGCCAGCACCCGGGACTCCAGCACAGATACGCAGTATTTT

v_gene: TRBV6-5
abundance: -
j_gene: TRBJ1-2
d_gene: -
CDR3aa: CASSRTENSGYTF
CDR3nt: TGTGCCAGCAGTCGTACAGAGAATTCTGGCTACACCTTC

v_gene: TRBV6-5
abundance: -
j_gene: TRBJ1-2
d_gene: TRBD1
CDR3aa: CASSLGWGQGSRYTF
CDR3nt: TGTGCCAGCAGCCTAGGCTGGGGACAGGGCTCACGCTACACCTTC

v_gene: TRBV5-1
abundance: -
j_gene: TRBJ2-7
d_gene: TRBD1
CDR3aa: CASSADRATTGEQYF
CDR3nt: TGCGCCAGCAGCGCGGACAGGGCGACCACCGGCGAGCAGTACTTC

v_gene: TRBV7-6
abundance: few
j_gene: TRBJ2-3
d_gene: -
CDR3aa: CASSPWTGTDTQYF
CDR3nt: TGTGCCAGCAGCCCCTGGACCGGCACAGATACGCAGTATTTT

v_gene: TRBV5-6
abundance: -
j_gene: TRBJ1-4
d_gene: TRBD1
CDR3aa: CASSLQGAANEKLFF
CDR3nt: TGTGCCAGCAGCTTACAGGGGGCGGCTAATGAAAAACTGTTTTTT

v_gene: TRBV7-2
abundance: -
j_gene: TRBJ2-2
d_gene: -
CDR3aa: CASSPGTVRELFF
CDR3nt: TGTGCCAGCAGCCCCGGAACGGTCAGGGAGCTGTTTTTT

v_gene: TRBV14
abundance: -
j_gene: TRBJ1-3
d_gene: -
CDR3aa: CASSLIRGFSGNTIYF
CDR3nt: TGTGCCAGCAGCCTTATACGGGGCTTCTCTGGAAACACCATATATTTT

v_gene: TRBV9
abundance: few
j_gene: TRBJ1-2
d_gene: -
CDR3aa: CASSERGKDGYTF
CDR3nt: TGTGCCAGCAGCGAGAGGGGGAAGGATGGCTACACCTTC

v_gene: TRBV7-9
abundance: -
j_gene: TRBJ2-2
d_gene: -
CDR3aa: CASSRTANTGELFF
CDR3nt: TGTGCCAGCAGCCGGACGGCGAACACCGGGGAGCTGTTTTTT

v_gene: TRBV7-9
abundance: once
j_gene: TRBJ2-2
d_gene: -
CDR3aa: CASSFSGYTGELFF
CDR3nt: TGTGCCAGCAGCTTTTCGGGATACACCGGGGAGCTGTTTTTT

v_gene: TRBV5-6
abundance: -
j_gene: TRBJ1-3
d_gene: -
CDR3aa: CASSRGRTGNTIYF
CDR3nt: TGTGCCAGCAGCCGCGGCCGTACTGGAAACACCATATATTTT

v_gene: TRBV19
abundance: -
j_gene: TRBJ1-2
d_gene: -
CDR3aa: CASRPRGTNYGYTF
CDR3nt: TGTGCCAGTAGGCCTCGGGGCACTAACTATGGCTACACCTTC

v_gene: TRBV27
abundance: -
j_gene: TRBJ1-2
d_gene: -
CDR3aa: CASSTLGVGGYTF
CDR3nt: TGTGCCAGCAGTACCTTGGGGGTAGGTGGCTACACCTTC

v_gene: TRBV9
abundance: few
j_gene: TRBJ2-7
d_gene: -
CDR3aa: CASSVSENYEQYF
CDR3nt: TGTGCCAGCAGCGTATCGGAGAATTACGAGCAGTACTTC

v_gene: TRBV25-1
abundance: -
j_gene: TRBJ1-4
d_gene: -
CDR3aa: CASSTGYNEKLFF
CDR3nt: TGTGCCAGCAGTACAGGGTATAATGAAAAACTGTTTTTT

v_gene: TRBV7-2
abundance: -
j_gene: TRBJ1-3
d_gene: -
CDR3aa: CASSLHGRGVSGNTIYF
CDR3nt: TGTGCCAGCAGCTTACACGGCAGGGGAGTTTCTGGAAACACCATATATTTT

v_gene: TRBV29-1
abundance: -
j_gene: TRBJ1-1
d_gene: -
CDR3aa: CSVAWETEAFF
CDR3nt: TGCAGCGTTGCCTGGGAAACTGAAGCTTTCTTT

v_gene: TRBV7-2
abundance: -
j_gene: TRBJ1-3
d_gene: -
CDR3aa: CASSLARVGDGNTIYF
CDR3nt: TGTGCCAGCAGCTTAGCGAGGGTAGGGGATGGAAACACCATATATTTT

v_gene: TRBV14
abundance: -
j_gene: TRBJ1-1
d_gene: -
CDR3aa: CASSPLHWTLANTEAFF
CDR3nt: TGTGCCAGCAGCCCTCTACATTGGACGTTAGCTAACACTGAAGCTTTCTTT

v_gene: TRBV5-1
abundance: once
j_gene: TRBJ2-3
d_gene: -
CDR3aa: CASSLGVADTQYF
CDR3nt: TGCGCCAGCAGCCTAGGAGTTGCAGATACGCAGTATTTT

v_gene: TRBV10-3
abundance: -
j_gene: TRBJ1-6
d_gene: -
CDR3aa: CAIARDSYNSPLHF
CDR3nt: TGTGCCATCGCCAGGGACTCCTATAATTCACCCCTCCACTTT

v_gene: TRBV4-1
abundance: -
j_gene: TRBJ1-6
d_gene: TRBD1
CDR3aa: CASSLGTGGSYNSPLHF
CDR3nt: TGCGCCAGCAGCCTCGGGACAGGGGGGTCCTATAATTCACCCCTCCACTTT

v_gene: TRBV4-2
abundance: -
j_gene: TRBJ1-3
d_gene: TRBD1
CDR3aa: CASSQPGTGLSSGNTIYF
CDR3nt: TGTGCCAGCAGCCAACCCGGGACAGGCCTTAGCTCTGGAAACACCATATATTTT

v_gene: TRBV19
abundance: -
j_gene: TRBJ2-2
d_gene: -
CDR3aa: CASTRGSGAGELFF
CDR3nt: TGTGCCAGTACCCGAGGGTCCGGGGCCGGGGAGCTGTTTTTT

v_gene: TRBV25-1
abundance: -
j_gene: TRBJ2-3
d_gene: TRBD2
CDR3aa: CASSEFGLAESTDTQYF
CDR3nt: TGTGCCAGCAGTGAATTCGGTCTAGCGGAGAGCACAGATACGCAGTATTTT

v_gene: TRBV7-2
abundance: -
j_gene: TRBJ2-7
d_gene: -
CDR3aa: CASSFAGSYEQYF
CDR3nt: TGTGCCAGCAGCTTTGCGGGCTCTTACGAGCAGTACTTC

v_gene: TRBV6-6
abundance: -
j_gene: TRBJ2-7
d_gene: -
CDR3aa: CASSYSTRGTYEQYF
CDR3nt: TGTGCCAGCAGTTACTCGACTAGGGGAACCTACGAGCAGTACTTC

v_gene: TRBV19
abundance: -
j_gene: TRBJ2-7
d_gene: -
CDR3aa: CASSEGISYEQYF
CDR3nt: TGTGCCAGTAGTGAGGGGATTTCTTACGAGCAGTACTTC

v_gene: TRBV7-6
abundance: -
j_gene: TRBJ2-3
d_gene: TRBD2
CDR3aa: CASSLGGAPDTQYF
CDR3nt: TGTGCCAGCAGCTTGGGAGGGGCCCCAGATACGCAGTATTTT

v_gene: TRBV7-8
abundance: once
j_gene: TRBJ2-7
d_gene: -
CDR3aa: CASSLWASGVSYEQYF
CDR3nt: TGTGCCAGCAGCTTATGGGCGTCCGGGGTCTCCTACGAGCAGTACTTC

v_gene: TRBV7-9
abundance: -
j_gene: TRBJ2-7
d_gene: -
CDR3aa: CASSLSRGGPSSYEQYF
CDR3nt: TGTGCCAGCAGCTTAAGTCGAGGCGGGCCTAGCTCCTACGAGCAGTACTTC

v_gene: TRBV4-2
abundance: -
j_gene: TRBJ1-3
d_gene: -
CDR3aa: CASSQVPANSGNTIYF
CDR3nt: TGTGCCAGCAGCCAAGTGCCGGCCAACTCTGGAAACACCATATATTTT

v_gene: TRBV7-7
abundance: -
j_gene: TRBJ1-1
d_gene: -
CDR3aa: CASSPIGTEAFF
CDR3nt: TGTGCCAGCAGTCCCATTGGCACTGAAGCTTTCTTT

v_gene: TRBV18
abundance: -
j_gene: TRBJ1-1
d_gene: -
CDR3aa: CASSPRNSREAFF
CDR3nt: TGTGCCAGCTCACCACGAAACAGCCGTGAAGCTTTCTTT

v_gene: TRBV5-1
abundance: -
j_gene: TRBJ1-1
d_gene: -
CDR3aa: CASSLLEEGTEAFF
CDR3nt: TGCGCCAGCAGCTTACTCGAAGAGGGGACTGAAGCTTTCTTT

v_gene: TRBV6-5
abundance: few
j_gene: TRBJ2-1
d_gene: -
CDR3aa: CASSYSEQTEQFF
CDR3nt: TGTGCCAGCAGTTACTCGGAACAGACTGAGCAGTTCTTC

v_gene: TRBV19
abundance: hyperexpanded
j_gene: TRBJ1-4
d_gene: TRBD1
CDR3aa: CASTQGETTNEKLFF
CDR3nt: TGTGCCAGTACTCAGGGGGAAACAACTAATGAAAAACTGTTTTTT

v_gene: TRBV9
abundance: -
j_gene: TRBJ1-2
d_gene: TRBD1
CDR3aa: CASSPGDRPNYGYTF
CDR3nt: TGTGCCAGCAGCCCTGGGGACAGGCCTAACTATGGCTACACCTTC

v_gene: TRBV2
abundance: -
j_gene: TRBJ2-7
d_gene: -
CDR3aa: CASAFGKQYF
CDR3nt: TGTGCCAGCGCCTTTGGAAAGCAGTACTTC

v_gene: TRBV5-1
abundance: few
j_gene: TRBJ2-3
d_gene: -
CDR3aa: CASSLAGALSGTQYF
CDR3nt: TGCGCCAGCAGCTTGGCGGGGGCCTTATCAGGTACGCAGTATTTT

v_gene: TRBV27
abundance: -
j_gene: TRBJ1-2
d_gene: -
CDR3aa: CASSFGFGYGYTF
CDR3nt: TGTGCCAGCAGTTTCGGCTTTGGCTATGGCTACACCTTC

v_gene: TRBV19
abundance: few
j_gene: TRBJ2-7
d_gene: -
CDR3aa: CASSISRDYEQYF
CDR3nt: TGTGCCAGTAGTATTAGCAGGGACTACGAGCAGTACTTC

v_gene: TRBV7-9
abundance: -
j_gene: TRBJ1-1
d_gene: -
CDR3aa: CASSSFGNTEAFF
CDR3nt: TGTGCCAGCAGTTCATTCGGGAACACTGAAGCTTTCTTT